The subject of this entry is one T cell receptor beta chain. The data originate from a study of blood T cell repertoires in COVID-19. Overall study: Some COVID-19 samples were acute and others convalescent; all came from the United States, Italy and Spain. PBMCs, B-cell-depleted T cells, or T cells provided the cDNA or gDNA that made up the material.

The germline V gene encodes CDR1 SGHTA and CDR2 FQGNSA. The CDR3 length is 15 residues. V shed 3 bases and J shed 1 base, with 9 bases lying between them. In the authors' methods: Estimation of nucleated cell counts was performed using reference gene primer amplification. Using immunoSEQ multiplex PCR, the repertoire was profiled, and TCRdb retains in-frame clones only, with some absent. V, J and clone size reflect that table, while D and trimming were determined from the DNA. The data contain about 180,000 clones, 90% to 95% of them singletons. Material: peripheral blood. This chain uses TRBV7-2 with TRBJ2-2, with D possibly matching TRBD2 (5 bases). This receptor was obtained from a man over 45 with acute or convalescent COVID-19. The DNA for the CDR3 is TGTGCCAGCAGCTTGAGTGGGAGGAACACCGGGGAGCTGTTTTTT. It specifies CASSLSGRNTGELFF.